Listed below are T cell receptor beta chains from one sample, sequenced in a study of CD8 T cells in ankylosing spondylitis. One entry per CDR3 protein, called by TCRdb with MiXCR from the 5' RACE reads. The repertoire holds approximately 290,000 distinct CDR3 sequences, less than 25% seen once, with around 3.2% in the top ten. The sample taken for sequencing was blood, either unsorted or a sorted T cell fraction (not recorded which). All receptors derive from a female donor with ankylosing spondylitis or in good health (not recorded which). CDR3s include the opening cysteine and the closing phenylalanine or tryptophan. Each record gives: J gene, V gene, CDR3 protein.

J gene: TRBJ2-7; V gene: TRBV20-1; CDR3 protein: CSAVSSIYEQYF
J gene: TRBJ2-7; V gene: TRBV5-1; CDR3 protein: CASSWTSGSPYEQYF
J gene: TRBJ2-4; V gene: TRBV7-2; CDR3 protein: CASSPWGARGNIQYF
J gene: TRBJ2-1; V gene: TRBV6-1; CDR3 protein: CASREGLAGNNEQFF
J gene: TRBJ2-7; V gene: TRBV20-1; CDR3 protein: CSARLAGTYEQYF
J gene: TRBJ2-7; V gene: TRBV20-1; CDR3 protein: CSAREQTYEQYF
J gene: TRBJ2-3; V gene: TRBV10-3; CDR3 protein: CAISESVQVSGTDTQYF
J gene: TRBJ2-7; V gene: TRBV5-1; CDR3 protein: CASSLDGGYEQYF
J gene: TRBJ1-2; V gene: TRBV12-3/TRBV12-4; CDR3 protein: CASSGGFPGYTF
J gene: TRBJ1-2; V gene: TRBV6-5; CDR3 protein: CASSYKGVLTEGYTF
J gene: TRBJ2-7; V gene: TRBV2; CDR3 protein: CASRFLAGSSYEQYF
J gene: TRBJ2-5; V gene: TRBV11-2; CDR3 protein: CASSLASPGGETQYF
J gene: TRBJ2-1; V gene: TRBV7-2; CDR3 protein: CASSSLLGPNEQFF
J gene: TRBJ1-1; V gene: TRBV20-1; CDR3 protein: CSARTHSNTEAFF
J gene: TRBJ1-3; V gene: TRBV28; CDR3 protein: CASRRHSGNTIYF
J gene: TRBJ2-3; V gene: TRBV6-5; CDR3 protein: CASSYSWTSGSPDTQYF
J gene: TRBJ2-3; V gene: TRBV7-2; CDR3 protein: CASSLQGTGGTDTQYF
J gene: TRBJ2-7; V gene: TRBV7-2; CDR3 protein: CASSNTKYEQYF
J gene: TRBJ1-1; V gene: TRBV12-3/TRBV12-4; CDR3 protein: CASSLADRVGEAFF
J gene: TRBJ2-2; V gene: TRBV2; CDR3 protein: CASRKILPMGPGELFF
J gene: TRBJ2-1; V gene: TRBV9; CDR3 protein: CASSPPGRHNEQFF
J gene: TRBJ1-6; V gene: TRBV12-3/TRBV12-4; CDR3 protein: CASREGFNSPLHF
J gene: TRBJ2-2; V gene: TRBV11-1; CDR3 protein: CASSLPRGGRTSTTGELFF
J gene: TRBJ1-2; V gene: TRBV5-1; CDR3 protein: CASSAGDTNYGYTF
J gene: TRBJ2-1; V gene: TRBV20-1; CDR3 protein: CSARDPTGYLSYNEQFF
J gene: TRBJ1-1; V gene: TRBV6-4; CDR3 protein: CASSEINTEAFF
J gene: TRBJ2-7; V gene: TRBV5-1; CDR3 protein: CASSSLGEQYF
J gene: TRBJ1-2; V gene: TRBV4-3; CDR3 protein: CASSQDPGYGYTF
J gene: TRBJ2-3; V gene: TRBV4-3; CDR3 protein: CASSQGWWGTDTQYF
J gene: TRBJ2-1; V gene: TRBV12-3/TRBV12-4; CDR3 protein: CASTQGARYNEQFF
J gene: TRBJ2-2; V gene: TRBV7-6; CDR3 protein: CASSSVAGRTAGELFF
J gene: TRBJ2-1; V gene: TRBV10-3; CDR3 protein: CAIRASGEDEQFF
J gene: TRBJ1-5; V gene: TRBV12-3/TRBV12-4; CDR3 protein: CASSVGTGGGQPQHF
J gene: TRBJ1-1; V gene: TRBV7-9; CDR3 protein: CASSQTQVNTEAFF
J gene: TRBJ2-3; V gene: TRBV20-1; CDR3 protein: CSASSRGRASTDTQYF
J gene: TRBJ2-7; V gene: TRBV10-3; CDR3 protein: CAIRFASGPYEQYF
J gene: TRBJ2-1; V gene: TRBV4-3; CDR3 protein: CASSQETTSGSGNEQFF
J gene: TRBJ2-7; V gene: TRBV6-5; CDR3 protein: CASSYSLGTYEQYF
J gene: TRBJ2-7; V gene: TRBV18; CDR3 protein: CASSPLQAYEQYF
J gene: TRBJ2-1; V gene: TRBV4-3; CDR3 protein: CASSQGVAGGPRDEQFF
J gene: TRBJ2-7; V gene: TRBV7-2; CDR3 protein: CASSLWGFGEWREIYPYEQYF
J gene: TRBJ2-7; V gene: TRBV25-1; CDR3 protein: CASSEVGEYEQYF
J gene: TRBJ2-3; V gene: TRBV28; CDR3 protein: CASSWGDTQYF
J gene: TRBJ1-3; V gene: TRBV28; CDR3 protein: CASSLSFGQVSGNTIYF
J gene: TRBJ2-3; V gene: TRBV18; CDR3 protein: CASSPLSGAAGADTQYF
J gene: TRBJ1-1; V gene: TRBV7-9; CDR3 protein: CASRPSGGRNTEAFF
J gene: TRBJ2-7; V gene: TRBV28; CDR3 protein: CASRPGTGLYEQYF
J gene: TRBJ2-4; V gene: TRBV14; CDR3 protein: CASSQDRGTSGRPQYF
J gene: TRBJ2-1; V gene: TRBV2; CDR3 protein: CASSELASDPLSEQFF
J gene: TRBJ1-5; V gene: TRBV6-1; CDR3 protein: CASSAGGNSNQPQHF
J gene: TRBJ2-4; V gene: TRBV2; CDR3 protein: CASRRVAKNIQYF
J gene: TRBJ2-5; V gene: TRBV29-1; CDR3 protein: CSVGQMWGQETQYF
J gene: TRBJ1-1; V gene: TRBV20-1; CDR3 protein: CSATAPGETEAFF
J gene: TRBJ1-1; V gene: TRBV6-1; CDR3 protein: CAVRVANPGTEAFF
J gene: TRBJ1-2; V gene: TRBV2; CDR3 protein: CASSEEQGARWRYGYTF
J gene: TRBJ1-3; V gene: TRBV18; CDR3 protein: CASSRTTPAGNTIYF
J gene: TRBJ2-3; V gene: TRBV11-2; CDR3 protein: CASRGRDRTDTQYF
J gene: TRBJ2-1; V gene: TRBV5-6; CDR3 protein: CASSGIAGARVGEQFF
J gene: TRBJ2-7; V gene: TRBV5-1; CDR3 protein: CASSLSPSVVPASGEQYF